What follows is one T cell receptor (beta chain) and its context. The antigen remains unidentified. This record belongs to a study of T cell clonotyping in hematopoietic cell transplantation. Broader study findings: Higher Inverse Simpson Index values in graft donor and pretransplant recipient predicted broader posttransplant TCR diversity. Without cell sorting, CD4 versus CD8 contributions remain unresolved. At the given depth, recipient repertoires were over 95% de novo clonotypes.

Method: immunoSEQ multiplex PCR; TCRdb's copy keeps in-frame clones and lacks some. Seen here are roughly 40,000 clones, 94% observed once, and the top ten hold about 0.8%. The CDR3 covers 16 residues. Trimming removed 8 bases at V and 8 bases at J, with 27 bases between. In germline, CDR1 is SNHLY, CDR2 FYNNEI. Sequencing was performed on peripheral blood mononuclear cells. The chain links TRBV2 to TRBJ1-2; no definite D call. The TCR was taken from a woman between 50 and 59 years old in good health. Some clones in this sample may be carry-over from other donors' samples. The CDR3 region is CASDYDKKHLRSGYTF. In DNA, the CDR3 is TGTGCCAGCGATTATGACAAAAAACACCTCCGTAGCGGCTACACCTTC.